This passage covers 7 T cell receptor beta chains from one sample sequenced in a study of blood T cells in healthy people across ages. A J-beta primer mix and a sample-barcoded 5' primer were used in a second PCR of about 7 to 12 cycles. TCRdb re-called the 5' RACE reads through MiXCR, storing one row per CDR3 protein. The sample records 1.8 million or so distinct CDR3 sequences, roughly two fifths being singletons. The sequenced sample was blood. The receptors here all came from a human donor in good health.

The V call is TRBV12-3 or TRBV12-4, the J call TRBJ2-1; 10 nucleotides agree with TRBD1. V was clipped by 7 bases and J by 5 bases; unmatched bases: 5. The CDR3 is 14 amino acids. For the CDR3, the DNA is TGTGCCAGCAAGACAGGGGGCTTGGACAATGAGCAGTTCTTC. This gives the protein CASKTGGLDNEQFF.

This clonotype was seen many times. This chain uses TRBV7-9 with TRBJ2-5; D gene uncertain. CDR1 is SEHNR and CDR2 is FQNEAQ in the germline V gene (reference sequence). CDR3 size: 13 residues. V shed 5 bases and J shed 2 bases, with 9 bases lying between them. The CDR3 region has the DNA TGTGCCAGCAGCCCACCCCTACAAGAGACCCAGTACTTC. This gives the protein CASSPPLQETQYF.

The rearrangement uses TRBV6-6 and TRBJ1-1; possibly TRBD1 for D (6 bases). The CDR3 has 14 residues. With 6 bases removed from V and 5 bases from J, the gap between germline ends came to 16 bases. In germline, CDR1 is MNHNY, CDR2 SVGAGI (reference sequence). The CDR3 region is CASREQGWETEAFF. The CDR3 region has the DNA TGTGCCAGCAGGGAACAGGGTTGGGAAACTGAAGCTTTCTTT.

This sequence joins TRBV18 and TRBJ2-7; D unclear. Germline CDR1 reads KGHSH; CDR2 reads LQKENI. V lost 5 bases and J lost 4, with 12 bases in between. CDR3 length: 13 residues. The DNA for the CDR3 is TGTGCCAGCTCAGAATTACAGTTGTACGAGCAGTACTTC. Translation: CASSELQLYEQYF.

The chain recombines TRBV5-1 with TRBJ1-1, with a tentative D call TRBD1 (6 bases). The V end lost 5 bases, the J end lost 3 bases, and 14 bases lay between the germline ends. Germline V lookup: CDR1 SGHRS, CDR2 YFSETQ. This CDR3 has 14 residues. The CDR3 nucleotides read TGCGCCAGCAGTGTGGGGGGCTCCGACACTGAAGCTTTCTTT. It translates to CASSVGGSDTEAFF.

V usage is TRBV28 and J usage is TRBJ2-5, with TRBD2 matching over 9 bases. Germline-derived CDR1 and CDR2 are MDHEN and SYDVKM. Unmatched junction bases numbered 6, after V lost 7 bases and J lost 3 bases. This CDR3 contains 14 residues. The CDR3 loop is CASKGGGAKETQYF. In nucleotides, the CDR3 is TGTGCCAGCAAGGGCGGGGGGGCGAAAGAGACCCAGTACTTC. Combining the CDR3 with reference TRBV28 and TRBJ2-5 gives the whole variable domain DVKVTQSSRYLVKRTGEKVFLECVQDMDHENMFWYRQDPGLGLRLIYFSYDVKMKEKGDIPEGYSVSREKKERFSLILESASTNQTSMYLCASKGGGAKETQYFGPGTRLLVL.

This chain uses TRBV9 with TRBJ1-1, with D hard to call. The CDR3 has 13 residues. Germline V lookup: CDR1 SGDLS, CDR2 YYNGEE. V was trimmed by 3 bases and J by 4 bases, leaving 10 bases between them. CDR3 bases: TGTGCCAGCAGCGGGGAGATTCTCACTGAAGCTTTCTTT. This codes for CASSGEILTEAFF.